A single sample gave rise to the 25 T cell receptor beta chains below, sequenced in a study of control samples from healthy donors and cancer patients. Clones were read by immunoSEQ multiplex PCR, and TCRdb kept only the in-frame ones, dropping some. The sample consists of over 75,000 clones, around four fifths of them appearing once. Material: blood. These receptors came from a man aged 30 to 39 in good health.

The chain is built from TRBV11-2 and TRBJ1-6; 8 bases are shared with TRBD1. Germline-derived CDR1 and CDR2 are SGHAT and FQNNGV. This CDR3 has 16 amino acids. J gave up 0 bases and V 6 bases, and 4 bases lay outside the gene matches. The CDR3 protein is CASSRDRTSYNSPLHF. The DNA of the CDR3 is TGTGCCAGCAGTCGGGACAGGACCTCCTATAATTCACCCCTCCACTTT.

Here the CDR3 DNA reads TGTGCCAGCAGTCAAATTCGTGGGGGCACCGGGGAGCTGTTTTTT. It encodes CASSQIRGGTGELFF. The J gene is TRBJ2-2, the V gene TRBV21-1. TRBV21-1 is flagged as a pseudogene. The CDR3 runs 15 residues.

This clone was seen just once. The V and J genes are TRBV7-2 and TRBJ1-1; 8 nucleotides align to TRBD1. V lost 3 bases and J lost 6; bases outside the gene matches: 9. This CDR3 has 15 amino acids. Germline CDR1 is SGHTA and CDR2 is FQGNSA. The CDR3, as DNA: TGTGCCAGCAGCTTCCCGGAGACAGGGGACGCTGAAGCTTTCTTT. Translating gives CASSFPETGDAEAFF.

The chain couples TRBV6-1 to TRBJ2-7, with TRBD1 as a possible D gene (5 bases). CDR1 MNHNS and CDR2 SASEGT come from the germline V gene. This CDR3 is 12 amino acids long. V lost 6 bases and J 4 bases, leaving 10 bases between the germline ends. This CDR3 reads CASRQTEYEQYF. DNA for the CDR3: TGTGCCAGCAGGCAGACAGAATACGAGCAGTACTTC.

The gene calls are TRBV2 and TRBJ1-1; the D is unclear. CDR1 and CDR2 (germline): SNHLY, FYNNEI. With 7 bases removed from V and 0 bases from J, the gap between germline ends came to 9 bases. This CDR3 is 13 amino acids long. CDR3 amino acids: CASKLTVNTEAFF. The CDR3 DNA reads TGTGCCAGCAAATTGACGGTGAACACTGAAGCTTTCTTT.

This clone was picked up one time. This chain joins TRBV5-4 and TRBJ1-2; 9 positions match TRBD1. This CDR3 contains 15 residues. Per germline, CDR1 SGHNT and CDR2 YYREEE (reference sequence). The J segment lost 4 bases and the V segment lost 3 bases, leaving 7 bases of the junction unmatched. The CDR3 nucleotides are TGTGCCAGCAGCTCGGACAGGGGTAGAGGCTATGGCTACACCTTC. Its translation is CASSSDRGRGYGYTF.

The CDR3 bases are TGTGCCAGTAGGTTTGGGCAGGGGAATGGCTACACCTTC. Translated, it gives CASRFGQGNGYTF. V usage is TRBV19 and J usage is TRBJ1-2, with D possibly matching TRBD1 (6 bases). The length of the CDR3 is 13 residues. Per the germline V gene, CDR1 is LNHDA and CDR2 is SQIVND (reference sequence). Trimming stripped 6 bases from V and 6 bases from J, with 14 bases between.

This clone has a handful of counts. The genes are TRBV12-3 or TRBV12-4 and TRBJ2-1; D unclear. The CDR3 covers 13 residues. Between the trimmed V and J ends, which lost 8 bases and 6 bases, there was a span of 14 bases. In DNA, the CDR3 is TGTGCCAGCGCCCACGTAGGGCCCAATGAGCAGTTCTTC. The encoded protein is CASAHVGPNEQFF.

The rearrangement links TRBV9 to TRBJ1-1; D is perhaps TRBD1 (6 bases). Trimming removed 5 bases at V and 0 bases at J, with 17 bases between. Per germline, CDR1 SGDLS and CDR2 YYNGEE. The CDR3 has 16 residues. As DNA, the CDR3 is TGTGCCAGCAGTGCAGGGGCGGGGGTCATGAACACTGAAGCTTTCTTT. This translates into CASSAGAGVMNTEAFF.

The chain carries TRBV6-5 and TRBJ1-2, with D uncertain. CDR1 and CDR2 (germline): MNHEY, SVGAGI. The CDR3 covers 12 residues. Trimming shortened V by 5 bases and J by 2 bases, and 6 bases separated the two germline ends. The CDR3 coding sequence is TGTGCCAGCAGTCCCGGAAACTATGGCTACACCTTC. Amino acids: CASSPGNYGYTF.

CDR3 sequence: CASSLAPGQGAYEQYF. For the CDR3, the DNA is TGCGCCAGCAGCTTGGCTCCGGGACAGGGGGCCTACGAGCAGTACTTC. V usage is TRBV5-1 and J usage is TRBJ2-7; TRBD1 aligns across 11 bases. V was clipped by 0 bases and J by 2 bases; unmatched bases: 4. The length of the CDR3 is 16 residues. CDR1 is SGHRS, CDR2 YFSETQ, per germline. The full variable domain, its missing parts supplied by reference TRBV5-1 and TRBJ2-7, is KAGVTQTPRYLIKTRGQQVTLSCSPISGHRSVSWYQQTPGQGLQFLFEYFSETQRNKGNFPGRFSGRQFSNSRSEMNVSTLELGDSALYLCASSLAPGQGAYEQYFGPGTRLTVT.

The genes are TRBV28 and TRBJ1-6; no reliable D call. Germline V gene sequence: CDR1 MDHEN, CDR2 SYDVKM. This CDR3 contains 17 residues. With 2 bases removed from V and 4 bases from J, the gap between germline ends came to 15 bases. The CDR3 sequence is CASSLAMGGGYNSPLHF. The CDR3 nucleotides are TGTGCCAGCAGTTTAGCTATGGGTGGAGGGTATAATTCACCCCTCCACTTT.

The chain combines TRBV19 with TRBJ1-5; D is uncertain. The V end lost 8 bases, the J end lost 11 bases, and 13 bases lay between the germline ends. The germline CDR1 and CDR2 sequences are LNHDA and SQIVND (reference sequence). This CDR3 spans 11 amino acids. The CDR3 DNA is TGTGCCAGTGGCGGCGCCTGGGCCCAGCATTTT. It codes for CASGGAWAQHF.

The chain uses TRBV2 and TRBJ1-2, with D unclear. CDR3 length: 12 residues. Per germline, CDR1 SNHLY and CDR2 FYNNEI. Trimming removed 6 bases at V and 3 bases at J, with 8 bases between. The CDR3 reads CASRGAYYGYTF. The CDR3 region has the DNA TGTGCCAGCAGGGGCGCGTACTATGGCTACACCTTC. Full variable domain (outside the CDR3, taken from reference TRBV2 and TRBJ1-2): EPEVTQTPSHQVTQMGQEVILRCVPISNHLYFYWYRQILGQKVEFLVSFYNNEISEKSEIFDDQFSVERPDGSNFTLKIRSTKLEDSAMYFCASRGAYYGYTFGSGTRLTVV.

The genes are TRBV27 and TRBJ2-5; 7 nucleotides line up with TRBD2. The junction had 2 bases not matched to a gene; V was cut back by 3 bases and J by 4 bases. The CDR3 has 13 residues. Germline V CDR1 and CDR2: MNHEY, SMNVEV (reference sequence). CDR3 sequence: CASSFREGETQYF. Written as DNA, the CDR3 is TGTGCCAGCAGTTTCAGGGAGGGAGAGACCCAGTACTTC.

The chain carries TRBV5-4 and TRBJ2-3, with D possibly being TRBD1 (5 bases). This CDR3 is 15 amino acids long. CDR1 is SGHNT, CDR2 YYREEE, per germline (reference sequence). V was trimmed by 0 bases and J by 1 base, leaving 9 bases between them. CDR3 sequence (DNA): TGTGCCAGCAGCTTGGACGAGACAGGCACAGATACGCAGTATTTT. Translation gives CASSLDETGTDTQYF.

The J gene is TRBJ2-7, the V gene TRBV6-5; a weak D match, TRBD1 (5 bases). V lost 9 bases and J 0 bases, leaving 12 bases between the germline ends. Germline V gives CDR1 MNHEY, CDR2 SVGAGI. The CDR3 is 13 amino acids. The CDR3 protein is CASQSGFSYEQYF. The CDR3 nucleotides are TGTGCCAGTCAGTCAGGGTTCTCCTACGAGCAGTACTTC.

The rearrangement links TRBV12-3 or TRBV12-4 to TRBJ1-1; the D gene is possibly TRBD1 (5 bases). Between the trimmed V and J ends, which lost 2 bases and 4 bases, there was a span of 8 bases. The CDR3 is 13 amino acids. CDR3 nucleotide sequence: TGTGCCAGCAGTTTAAGAGGGGCCACTGAAGCTTTCTTT. Protein: CASSLRGATEAFF.

This clone rates as medium-sized. The chain is built from TRBV7-9 and TRBJ1-4; TRBD1 agrees at 9 bases. CDR1 SEHNR and CDR2 FQNEAQ come from the germline V gene (reference sequence). CDR3 length: 13 amino acids. Trimming took 4 bases from V and 6 from J; bases not matched to a gene: 0. The CDR3 here is CASSWDRDEKLFF. DNA of the CDR3: TGTGCCAGCAGCTGGGACAGGGATGAAAAACTGTTTTTT.

The chain links TRBV19 to TRBJ1-1; D gene unclear. Germline V gene data show CDR1 as LNHDA and CDR2 as SQIVND (reference sequence). This CDR3 is built from 12 residues. V was trimmed by 6 bases and J by 1 base, leaving 6 bases between them. In DNA, the CDR3 is TGTGCCAGTAGACAGAGGAACACTGAAGCTTTCTTT. Translated, it gives CASRQRNTEAFF. The variable domain in full, with the rest retrieved from reference TRBV19 and TRBJ1-1, is DGGITQSPKYLFRKEGQNVTLSCEQNLNHDAMYWYRQDPGQGLRLIYYSQIVNDFQKGDIAEGYSVSREKKESFPLTVTSAQKNPTAFYLCASRQRNTEAFFGQGTRLTVV.

This clone was seen just once. This sequence joins TRBV18 and TRBJ1-2, with 8 positions matching TRBD1. The CDR3 is 14 residues long. Germline assignment: CDR1 KGHSH and CDR2 LQKENI. V lost 4 bases and J lost 4; bases outside the gene matches: 5. The CDR3 region has the DNA TGTGCCAGCTCACTAGACAGGGGTGGCTATGGCTACACCTTC. Its translation: CASSLDRGGYGYTF.

J is TRBJ2-5 and V is TRBV5-4; D might be TRBD2 (5 bases). The CDR3 spans 14 residues. Germline-derived CDR1 and CDR2 are SGHNT and YYREEE (reference sequence). Trimming stripped 1 base from V and 2 bases from J, with 9 bases between. The CDR3 sequence: CASSLISGQETQYF. The CDR3 nucleotides read TGTGCCAGCAGCTTGATCTCGGGGCAAGAGACCCAGTACTTC.

The rearrangement uses TRBV5-1 and TRBJ1-3, with D possibly TRBD1 on 5 matching bases. This CDR3 region has 14 residues. The germline CDR1 and CDR2 sequences are SGHRS and YFSETQ. The ends were cut back, 2 bases at V and 0 bases at J, with 6 bases in the middle. The CDR3 bases are TGCGCCAGCAGCTTAAGGGGCTCTGGAAACACCATATATTTT. Its protein product is CASSLRGSGNTIYF.

The chain joins TRBV12-5 to TRBJ1-6; perhaps TRBD1 as D (5 bases). CDR3 size: 12 residues. In germline, CDR1 is LGHNT, CDR2 FRNRAP. V was clipped by 6 bases and J by 10 bases, with 10 bases between them. CDR3 nucleotides: TGTGCTAGTGGGGGGACGGACTCACCCCTCCACTTT. Protein: CASGGTDSPLHF.

This rearrangement joins TRBV28 to TRBJ2-3; 7 nucleotides line up with TRBD1. After removal of 6 bases from V and 2 bases from J, the junction contained 8 bases not matched to a gene. The CDR3 length is 15 residues. Germline V gene data show CDR1 as MDHEN and CDR2 as SYDVKM. In DNA, the CDR3 is TGTGCCAGCAGCTCTCATGACAGGGCCACAGATACGCAGTATTTT. Its translation: CASSSHDRATDTQYF.